This paragraph reports one T cell receptor beta chain. Its specificity is unknown. The source of the sample is a study of cytomegalovirus exposure and HLA in healthy donors. Study-wide results and caveats: Roughly even sequencing depth across donors was the assumption behind the presence/absence analyses. The study recorded 160 or so TCR beta chains that were cytomegalovirus-associated.

PCR employed 60 Vbeta and 13 Jbeta primers. This table comes from immunoSEQ multiplex PCR, and its TCRdb copy is limited to in-frame clones, with some not included. This repertoire includes some 110,000 clones. Germline V gene lookup returns CDR1 SGHRS and CDR2 YFSETQ. With 2 bases clipped from V and 0 bases from J, the junction kept 9 bases outside the gene matches. The CDR3 has 17 residues. The sample consisted of PBMCs. The chain uses TRBV5-1 and TRBJ2-3, with 7 bases lining up with TRBD2. The clonotype originates from a young man in good health and CMV-seronegative. CDR3 bases: TGCGCCAGCAGCTTTGTTCCGAGCGGGACTAGCACAGATACGCAGTATTTT. This encodes CASSFVPSGTSTDTQYF.